The 30 T cell receptor beta chains in this list originate from one sample, sequenced in a study of blood T cell repertoires in COVID-19. TCRdb's copy holds only in-frame clones and misses some; the assay was immunoSEQ multiplex PCR. This table holds about 160,000 clones, over 70% found once. The sample taken for sequencing was PBMCs or T cells enriched from blood (not recorded which). Every receptor here comes from a woman between 40 and 55 years old with acute COVID-19.

This clone was detected a few times. The chain joins TRBV15 to TRBJ2-3, with 7 bases aligning to TRBD1. Germline CDR1 and CDR2: LNHNV and YYDKDF (reference sequence). CDR3 length: 14 residues. V lost 0 bases, J lost 11 bases, and 8 bases stayed unmatched. The CDR3 DNA reads as TGTGCCACCAGCAGAGATCCCACACAGGGGAAGCAGTATTTT. Amino acids: CATSRDPTQGKQYF.

This clone was recorded only once. One end of the junction fails to match germline, which may point to a read error. This CDR3 is CASRQVVRGTEAFF. CDR3 sequence (DNA): TGCGCCAGCAGACAAGTCGTTAGGGGGACTGAAGCTTTCTTT. The chain employs TRBV4-1 and TRBJ1-1, with D possibly matching TRBD1 (6 bases). The CDR3 extends over 14 amino acids. Germline CDR1 is MGHRA and CDR2 is YSYEKL.

This clone was seen more than once but under ten times. The V and J genes are TRBV28 and TRBJ2-3; tentative D call: TRBD2 (5 bases). V was clipped by 6 bases and J by 6 bases, with 10 bases between them. This CDR3 has 12 residues. Germline V gene lookup returns CDR1 MDHEN and CDR2 SYDVKM. CDR3 protein: CASSLPGDTQYF. CDR3 nucleotide sequence: TGTGCCAGCAGCCTACCGGGGGATACGCAGTATTTT.

This rearrangement joins TRBV9 to TRBJ1-2, with 7 bases identical to TRBD1. Germline CDR1 is SGDLS and CDR2 is YYNGEE. The V segment lost 3 bases and the J segment 5 bases; nucleotides outside the gene matches: 7. The CDR3 consists of 14 residues. For the CDR3, the DNA is TGTGCCAGCAGCGCTAGACAGGGTAGTTATGGCTACACCTTC. As protein: CASSARQGSYGYTF.

The CDR3 region is CASRRGPASYNEQFF. For the CDR3, the DNA is TGTGCCAGTAGGCGGGGTCCGGCCTCCTACAATGAGCAGTTCTTC. This chain uses TRBV13 with TRBJ2-1; D is perhaps TRBD2 (6 bases). Trimming left V 9 bases short and J 0 bases short, with 15 bases between. CDR1 is PRHDT, CDR2 FYEKMQ, per germline (reference sequence). The CDR3 spans 15 residues. Full variable domain (remainder filled in from reference TRBV13 and TRBJ2-1): AAGVIQSPRHLIKEKRETATLKCYPIPRHDTVYWYQQGPGQDPQFLISFYEKMQSDKGSIPDRFSAQQFSDYHSELNMSSLELGDSALYFCASRRGPASYNEQFFGPGTRLTVL.

The V and J genes are TRBV25-1 and TRBJ1-1; D remains ambiguous. Trimming left V 11 bases short and J 1 base short, with 8 bases between. The germline CDR1 and CDR2 sequences are MGHDK and SYGVNS. The CDR3 covers 11 residues. The CDR3 sequence is CASRGNTEAFF. The DNA for the CDR3 is TGTGCCTCACGGGGGAACACTGAAGCTTTCTTT.

This clone was detected only a few times. The chain carries TRBV25-1 and TRBJ2-3; no reliable D call. Germline loops: CDR1 MGHDK, CDR2 SYGVNS. The length of the CDR3 is 14 residues. Trimming stripped 8 bases from V and 2 bases from J, with 14 bases between. The CDR3 bases are TGTGCCAGCGGATACCTAGGTGCCACAGATACGCAGTATTTT. This encodes CASGYLGATDTQYF.

The chain carries TRBV28 and TRBJ1-1; weak D call: TRBD1 (6 bases). This CDR3 contains 12 residues. Looked up from germline, CDR1 is MDHEN and CDR2 is SYDVKM. Trimming took off 7 bases at V and 4 bases at J, with 10 bases between the two ends. The CDR3 sequence: CASIRGSTEAFF. The DNA of the CDR3 is TGTGCCAGCATCAGGGGAAGCACTGAAGCTTTCTTT.

The chain employs TRBV12-3 or TRBV12-4 and TRBJ2-5, with a possible D match to TRBD2 (6 bases). The CDR3 spans 13 residues. V lost 8 bases to trimming and J lost 7 bases, with 17 bases between them. The CDR3 loop reads CASGAGRPWTQYF. The CDR3, as DNA: TGTGCCAGCGGGGCGGGACGGCCGTGGACCCAGTACTTC.

J is TRBJ2-7 and V is TRBV2; perhaps TRBD2 as D (6 bases). V lost 7 bases to trimming and J lost 2 bases, with 15 bases between them. CDR1 is SNHLY and CDR2 is FYNNEI in the germline V gene. This CDR3 has 14 residues. CDR3 sequence reads: CASTFPTGAYEQYV. CDR3 bases: TGTGCCAGCACCTTCCCGACGGGGGCCTACGAGCAGTACGTC.

The gene calls are TRBV9 and TRBJ1-5; D is unclear. There are 14 residues in the CDR3. Looked up from germline, CDR1 is SGDLS and CDR2 is YYNGEE. V was trimmed by 0 bases and J by 5 bases, leaving 9 bases between them. CDR3 sequence (DNA): TGTGCCAGCAGCGTAGGAGGTTACGATCAGCCCCAGCATTTT. Translating it yields CASSVGGYDQPQHF.

This chain uses TRBV19 with TRBJ1-2; 12 nucleotides match TRBD1. The V segment lost 11 bases and the J segment 7 bases; nucleotides outside the gene matches: 8. Germline loops: CDR1 LNHDA, CDR2 SQIVND (reference sequence). The CDR3 consists of 13 residues. As DNA, the CDR3 is TGTGCCTGCTCGGGACAGGGGGCGGTTGGCTACACCTTC. It specifies CACSGQGAVGYTF.

The chain recombines TRBV19 with TRBJ1-1, with D maybe TRBD1 (6 bases). CDR1 is LNHDA, CDR2 SQIVND, per germline (reference sequence). Between the trimmed V and J ends, which lost 3 bases and 7 bases, there was a span of 15 bases. The CDR3 totals 14 residues. The CDR3 reads CASSISGQSFEAFF. The CDR3 nucleotides are TGTGCCAGTAGTATCTCCGGACAGAGCTTTGAAGCTTTCTTT.

This clone came up a few times. The chain uses TRBV3-1 (or the pseudogene TRBV3-2) and TRBJ2-3, with 11 bases lining up with TRBD2. The V gene's germline CDR1 is LGHDT and CDR2 YNNKEL (reference sequence). The CDR3 consists of 21 residues. Germline trimming cut 5 bases from V and 6 bases from J; bases unmatched to any gene: 25. The CDR3 sequence: CASSGHPGLAERYEVLDTQYF. The DNA for the CDR3 is TGTGCCAGCAGCGGGCATCCGGGACTAGCGGAACGGTATGAAGTTCTGGATACGCAGTATTTT.

The rearrangement links TRBV7-8 to TRBJ2-3, with unresolved D. Trimming left V 3 bases short and J 6 bases short, with 16 bases between. The CDR3 spans 15 residues. Germline loops: CDR1 SGHVS, CDR2 FQNEAQ. This chain's CDR3 is CASSFLRSSQDTQYF. The CDR3 bases are TGTGCCAGCAGCTTCCTCCGTTCGTCGCAGGATACGCAGTATTTT. Supplemented by reference TRBV7-8 and TRBJ2-3, the full variable domain reads GAGVSQSPRYKVAKRGQDVALRCDPISGHVSLFWYQQALGQGPEFLTYFQNEAQLDKSGLPSDRFFAERPEGSVSTLKIQRTQQEDSAVYLCASSFLRSSQDTQYFGPGTRLTVL.

The chain combines TRBV6-5 with TRBJ2-1, with TRBD2 matching over 10 bases. J lost 4 bases, V lost 6 bases, and 6 bases had no gene match. The CDR3 length is 15 residues. Germline V CDR1 and CDR2: MNHEY, SVGAGI. CDR3 nucleotides: TGTGCCAGCAGGCTTAGGGGACTAGCGTACAATGAGCAGTTCTTC. Amino acids: CASRLRGLAYNEQFF.

The CDR3 reads CAITPNLDRGTEAFF. The CDR3 coding sequence is TGTGCCATCACTCCCAACTTGGACCGGGGGACTGAAGCTTTCTTT. The chain is built from TRBV10-3 and TRBJ1-1, with TRBD1 as a possible D gene (5 bases). Germline CDR1 ENHRY, CDR2 SYGVKD. The V end lost 7 bases, the J end lost 5 bases, and 20 bases lay between the germline ends. The CDR3 is made up of 15 amino acids.

The rearrangement joins TRBV18 to TRBJ2-7; tentative D call: TRBD1 (6 bases). CDR1 is KGHSH, CDR2 LQKENI, per germline. The V and J ends lost 2 bases and 9 bases respectively, with 8 bases between them. CDR3 size: 11 residues. The CDR3: CASSPDRRQYF. The DNA for the CDR3 is TGTGCCAGCTCACCAGACAGGCGGCAGTACTTC. Complete variable domain (other parts from reference TRBV18 and TRBJ2-7): NAGVMQNPRHLVRRRGQEARLRCSPMKGHSHVYWYRQLPEEGLKFMVYLQKENIIDESGMPKERFSAEFPKEGPSILRIQQVVRGDSAAYFCASSPDRRQYFGPGTRLTVT.

J is TRBJ1-1 and V is TRBV6-6, with 7 positions matching TRBD1. CDR3 length: 16 amino acids. Per the germline V gene, CDR1 is MNHNY and CDR2 is SVGAGI (reference sequence). The V and J ends lost 6 bases and 0 bases, in that order; junction bases with no gene match: 10. DNA of the CDR3: TGTGCCAGCAGCCCCCGGGGACAGCTCATGAACACTGAAGCTTTCTTT. Its translation is CASSPRGQLMNTEAFF.

The chain recombines TRBV4-2 with TRBJ2-1; the D gene is possibly TRBD2 (6 bases). The CDR3 has 18 residues. Per the germline V gene, CDR1 is LGHNA and CDR2 is YNFKEQ. With 1 base removed from V and 3 bases from J, the gap between germline ends came to 19 bases. CDR3 DNA: TGTGCCAGCAGCCAAGTTCCCCGCCCCAGCGGGTACTACAATGAGCAGTTCTTC. Amino acid sequence: CASSQVPRPSGYYNEQFF.

J is TRBJ2-3 and V is TRBV7-6; tentatively, D is TRBD2 (5 bases). This CDR3 has 18 amino acids. Germline loops: CDR1 SGHVS, CDR2 FNYEAQ. V dropped 2 bases and J dropped 2 bases, with 20 bases sitting between them. CDR3 in amino acids: CASSLSRGGETFTDTQYF. The CDR3 nucleotides are TGTGCCAGCAGCTTATCCCGCGGAGGCGAAACTTTCACAGATACGCAGTATTTT.

V gene TRBV7-2 combines with J gene TRBJ1-2; D remains unclear. CDR1 is SGHTA, CDR2 FQGNSA, per germline. V was trimmed by 0 bases and J by 4 bases, leaving 18 bases between them. The CDR3 totals 17 residues. The CDR3 nucleotides read TGTGCCAGCAGCTTAGCGGCAGGTTCCCCCTTAGGCTATGGCTACACCTTC. Residues: CASSLAAGSPLGYGYTF.

The CDR3 nucleotides are TGTGCCAGCAGCCCGTCCGGGGTCCGCACAGATACGCAGTATTTT. Its protein product is CASSPSGVRTDTQYF. The rearrangement links TRBV9 to TRBJ2-3; D perhaps matches TRBD2 (5 bases). The CDR3 has 15 amino acids. V lost 4 bases and J lost 1, with 13 bases in between. The germline CDR1 and CDR2 sequences are SGDLS and YYNGEE.

This clone was found once. DNA of the CDR3: TGTGCCAGCCTTAGACAGGGGACGAACTACGAGCAGTACTTC. Amino acids: CASLRQGTNYEQYF. V is TRBV2 and J is TRBJ2-7; 8 bases map to TRBD1. V trimming: 8 bases; J trimming: 3 bases; junction bases outside the gene matches: 9. The length of the CDR3 is 14 residues. CDR1 and CDR2 from the germline V gene are SNHLY and FYNNEI. Complete variable domain (other parts from reference TRBV2 and TRBJ2-7): EPEVTQTPSHQVTQMGQEVILRCVPISNHLYFYWYRQILGQKVEFLVSFYNNEISEKSEIFDDQFSVERPDGSNFTLKIRSTKLEDSAMYFCASLRQGTNYEQYFGPGTRLTVT.

This clone was seen once. The chain has TRBV5-1 and TRBJ2-5, with a tentative D call TRBD1 (5 bases). The germline V gene encodes CDR1 SGHRS and CDR2 YFSETQ. The CDR3 has 11 amino acids. The V and J ends lost 6 bases and 5 bases respectively, with 8 bases between them. The CDR3 coding sequence is TGCGCCAGCACGCCAGGGGAGACCCAGTACTTC. Residues: CASTPGETQYF.

This chain connects TRBV18 to TRBJ2-1; 12 bases are a match to TRBD2. Looked up from germline, CDR1 is KGHSH and CDR2 is LQKENI. With V trimmed by 0 bases and J by 1 base, 10 bases remained unmatched. The CDR3 is 20 residues long. This chain's CDR3 is CASSPPRTSGIRGSYNEQFF. The CDR3 DNA follows: TGTGCCAGCTCACCACCCCGGACTAGCGGGATCCGGGGATCCTACAATGAGCAGTTCTTC.

The chain is built from TRBV18 and TRBJ1-2; D gene uncertain. This CDR3 spans 13 amino acids. CDR1 is KGHSH and CDR2 is LQKENI in the germline V gene. The V end lost 3 bases, the J end lost 10 bases, and 15 bases lay between the germline ends. The CDR3 sequence: CASSPNTVEAYTF. CDR3 coding DNA: TGTGCCAGCTCACCGAACACGGTGGAGGCCTACACCTTC.

CDR3 residues: CASRQGTVMNTEAFF. CDR3 coding DNA: TGCGCCAGCAGACAAGGGACAGTCATGAACACTGAAGCTTTCTTT. The J gene is TRBJ1-1, the V gene TRBV5-1, with TRBD1 identical over 7 bases. The CDR3 covers 15 residues. The junction had 7 bases not matched to a gene; V was cut back by 5 bases and J by 0 bases. Germline-derived CDR1 and CDR2 are SGHRS and YFSETQ.

This clone was seen once. This rearrangement joins TRBV2 to TRBJ1-6, with 7 bases fitting TRBD1. The V and J ends lost 4 bases and 7 bases, in that order; junction bases with no gene match: 7. This CDR3 is 15 amino acids long. Germline loops: CDR1 SNHLY, CDR2 FYNNEI. The chain's CDR3 is CASSGDRAGNSPLHF. The CDR3 bases are TGTGCCAGCAGTGGTGACAGGGCGGGGAATTCACCCCTCCACTTT.

This chain uses TRBV5-1 with TRBJ1-4; 11 bases map to TRBD1. Trimming took 4 bases from V and 7 from J; bases not matched to a gene: 15. The CDR3 covers 18 residues. CDR1 SGHRS and CDR2 YFSETQ come from the germline V gene. As DNA, the CDR3 is TGCGCCAGCAGCCTTGGACAGGGGGCGGGGACGAGGCCTGAAAAACTGTTTTTT. It encodes CASSLGQGAGTRPEKLFF.